The T cell receptor beta chain under discussion was sequenced for a study of shared T cell receptors in the human thymus. Only in-frame clones appear in the TCRdb table, and some are missing; sequencing was by immunoSEQ multiplex PCR. The data hold about 380,000 clones, with about 95% observed a single time. This CDR3 has 17 amino acids. The ends were cut back, 0 bases at V and 3 bases at J, with 15 bases in the middle. Germline CDR1 is ENHRY and CDR2 is SYGVKD. The chain combines TRBV10-3 with TRBJ1-5; no clear D. Sample: thymocytes. The TCR originated in a human donor. CDR3 sequence: CAISESGSHFPNQPQHF. CDR3 DNA sequence: TGTGCCATCAGTGAGTCCGGGTCCCACTTCCCCAATCAGCCCCAGCATTTT.